This T cell receptor beta chain was observed in a study of OX40 agonist ivuxolimab in advanced cancers. As for the study in general: Antecedent anti-PD-1, anti-PD-L1 or anti-CTLA-4 therapy was permissible, with roughly 36% having received some. Overall study results and limits: Among some nonresponders, normalized T-cell clonal expansion was also low. Both blood CD4+ and CD8+ T cells showed clonal growth by week 6 at 0.1 to 3.0 mg/kg.

With regard to this clone: Antigen specificity is unknown.

Patients had blood sampled at baseline and again on cycle 4 day 1 and cycle 7 day 1. The CDR3 has 16 amino acids. V was pared by 4 bases and J by 2 bases, with 6 bases of the junction left unmatched. Per germline, CDR1 SGHTA and CDR2 FQGNSA. Repertoires were generated with immunoSEQ multiplex PCR, while TCRdb's copy carries only in-frame clones and drops some. The sample comprises 100,000 or so clones, about 88% of which are singletons, and about 0.15% rests with the top ten. This receptor was obtained from an adult with an advanced solid tumor such as melanoma, head and neck, liver or kidney cancer. This specimen was CD4+ or CD8+ T cells sorted from blood, taken in a trial of the OX40 agonist ivuxolimab. The V and J genes are TRBV7-2 and TRBJ2-2, with 8 positions matching TRBD1. For the CDR3, the DNA is TGTGCCAGCAGCTCACGGACAGGGACAAACACCGGGGAGCTGTTTTTT. Its protein is CASSSRTGTNTGELFF. The full variable domain, in which reference TRBV7-2 and TRBJ2-2 provide the parts outside the CDR3, is GAGVSQSPSNKVTEKGKDVELRCDPISGHTALYWYRQSLGQGLEFLIYFQGNSAPDKSGLPSDRFSAERTGGSVSTLTIQRTQQEDSAVYLCASSSRTGTNTGELFFGEGSRLTVL.